This T cell receptor beta chain was recorded in a study of blood T cell repertoires in COVID-19. At the level of the study: Italy, Spain and the United States were the sources of the convalescent and acute COVID-19 samples. T cells, B-cell-depleted T cells, or PBMCs provided the cDNA or gDNA that served as material.

This table comes from immunoSEQ multiplex PCR, and its TCRdb copy is limited to in-frame clones, with some not included. The data contain 39,000 or so clones, roughly 80% of them singletons. The CDR3 consists of 17 residues. V trimming: 4 bases; J trimming: 5 bases; junction bases outside the gene matches: 14. Looked up from germline, CDR1 is SGHRS and CDR2 is YFSETQ. This receptor was obtained from a man in his fifties or sixties in a cohort sampled during active COVID-19. What was sequenced was peripheral blood. The V gene is TRBV5-1, the J gene TRBJ2-1; 8 nucleotides match TRBD2. As DNA, the CDR3 is TGCGCCAGCAGCCCGAGGGGTAGCGGGATAGGGGACAATGAGCAGTTCTTC. It is translated as CASSPRGSGIGDNEQFF. Using reference TRBV5-1 and TRBJ2-1 for the parts outside the CDR3, the full variable domain is KAGVTQTPRYLIKTRGQQVTLSCSPISGHRSVSWYQQTPGQGLQFLFEYFSETQRNKGNFPGRFSGRQFSNSRSEMNVSTLELGDSALYLCASSPRGSGIGDNEQFFGPGTRLTVL.